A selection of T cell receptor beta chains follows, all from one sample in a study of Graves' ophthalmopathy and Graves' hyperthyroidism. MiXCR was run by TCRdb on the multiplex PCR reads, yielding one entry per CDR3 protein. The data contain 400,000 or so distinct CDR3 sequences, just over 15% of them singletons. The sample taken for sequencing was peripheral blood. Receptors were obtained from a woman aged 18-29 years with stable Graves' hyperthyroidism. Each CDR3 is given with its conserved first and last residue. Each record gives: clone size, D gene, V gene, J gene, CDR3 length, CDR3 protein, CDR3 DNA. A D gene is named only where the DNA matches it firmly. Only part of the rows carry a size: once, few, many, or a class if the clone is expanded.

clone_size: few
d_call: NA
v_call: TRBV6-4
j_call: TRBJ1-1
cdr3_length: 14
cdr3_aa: CASSDSSEGTEAFF
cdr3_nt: TGTGCCAGCAGTGACTCGAGTGAGGGCACTGAAGCTTTCTTT

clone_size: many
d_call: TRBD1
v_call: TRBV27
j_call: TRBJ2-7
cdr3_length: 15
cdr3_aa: CASSGSRTGSNEQYF
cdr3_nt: TGTGCCAGCAGTGGATCAAGGACAGGGTCAAACGAGCAGTACTTC

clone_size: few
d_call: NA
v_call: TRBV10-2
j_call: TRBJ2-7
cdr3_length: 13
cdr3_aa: CASSPGTNYEQYF
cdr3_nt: TGCGCCAGCAGTCCCGGGACCAACTACGAGCAGTACTTC

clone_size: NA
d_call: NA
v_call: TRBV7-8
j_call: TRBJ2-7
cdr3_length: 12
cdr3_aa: CASSLSLYEQYF
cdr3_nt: TGTGCCAGCAGCTTAAGTCTCTACGAGCAGTACTTC

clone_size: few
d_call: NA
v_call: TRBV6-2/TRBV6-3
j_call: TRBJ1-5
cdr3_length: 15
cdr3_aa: CASSYSYSRDQPQHF
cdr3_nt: TGTGCCAGCAGTTACTCGTATAGCAGGGATCAGCCCCAGCATTTT

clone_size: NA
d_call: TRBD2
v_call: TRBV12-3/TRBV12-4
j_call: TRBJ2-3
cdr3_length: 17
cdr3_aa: CASSQPPGLAGGDTQYF
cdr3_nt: TGTGCCAGCAGCCAACCCCCGGGACTAGCGGGGGGAGATACGCAGTATTTT

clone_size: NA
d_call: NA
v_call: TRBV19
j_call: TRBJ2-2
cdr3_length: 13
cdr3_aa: CASTLVRSGELFF
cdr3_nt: TGTGCCAGTACTCTGGTCCGGTCCGGGGAGCTGTTTTTT

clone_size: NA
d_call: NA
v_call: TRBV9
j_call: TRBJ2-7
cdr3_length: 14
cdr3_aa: CASSVGSEPYEQYF
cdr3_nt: TGTGCCAGCAGCGTAGGATCAGAGCCCTACGAGCAGTACTTC

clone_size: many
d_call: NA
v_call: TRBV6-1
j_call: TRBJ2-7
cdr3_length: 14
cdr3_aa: CASSKQGSLMVQYF
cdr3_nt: TGTGCCAGCAGTAAACAGGGATCTCTTATGGTGCAGTACTTC

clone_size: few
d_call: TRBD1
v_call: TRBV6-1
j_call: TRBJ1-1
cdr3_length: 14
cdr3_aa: CASTPGQGGGEAFF
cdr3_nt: TGTGCCAGCACTCCCGGACAGGGAGGGGGTGAAGCTTTCTTT

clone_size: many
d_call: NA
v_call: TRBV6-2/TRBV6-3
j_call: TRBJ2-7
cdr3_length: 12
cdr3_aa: CASSYFHYEQYF
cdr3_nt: TGTGCCAGCAGTTATTTCCACTACGAGCAGTACTTC

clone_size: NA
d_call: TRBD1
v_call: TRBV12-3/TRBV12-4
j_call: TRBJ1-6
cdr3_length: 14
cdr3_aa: CASISGGAGSPLHF
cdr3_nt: TGTGCCAGCATCTCAGGGGGCGCTGGTTCACCCCTCCACTTT

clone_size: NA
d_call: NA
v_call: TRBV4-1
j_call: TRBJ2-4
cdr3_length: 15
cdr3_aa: CASSQDSGTRNIQYF
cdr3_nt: TGCGCCAGCAGCCAAGATTCTGGGACAAGAAACATTCAGTACTTC

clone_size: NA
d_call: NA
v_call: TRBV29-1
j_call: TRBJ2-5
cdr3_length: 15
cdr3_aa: CSVENARRGVGTQYF
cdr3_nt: TGCAGCGTTGAAAATGCGCGGAGGGGCGTAGGGACCCAGTACTTC

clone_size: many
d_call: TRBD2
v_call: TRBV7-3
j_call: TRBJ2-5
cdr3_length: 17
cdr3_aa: CASSLGSGGGARETQYF
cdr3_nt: TGTGCCAGCAGCTTAGGGAGTGGCGGGGGGGCCCGAGAGACCCAGTACTTC

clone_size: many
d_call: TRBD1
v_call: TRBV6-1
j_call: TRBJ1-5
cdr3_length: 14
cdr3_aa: CASSAGQGDQPQHF
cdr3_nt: TGTGCCAGCAGTGCGGGACAGGGGGACCAGCCCCAGCATTTT

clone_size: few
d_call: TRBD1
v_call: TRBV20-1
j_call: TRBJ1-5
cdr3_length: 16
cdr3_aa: CSARQGGGYSNQPQHF
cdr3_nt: TGCAGTGCTAGACAGGGAGGGGGCTATAGCAATCAGCCCCAGCATTTT

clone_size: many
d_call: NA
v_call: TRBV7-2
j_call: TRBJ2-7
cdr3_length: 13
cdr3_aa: CASSFRQADEQYF
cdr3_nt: TGTGCCAGCAGCTTCCGACAGGCCGACGAGCAGTACTTC

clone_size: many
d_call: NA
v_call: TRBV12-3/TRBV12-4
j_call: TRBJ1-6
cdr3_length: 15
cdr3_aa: CASSWGPGGNSPLHF
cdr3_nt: TGTGCCAGCAGTTGGGGACCTGGTGGGAATTCACCCCTCCACTTT

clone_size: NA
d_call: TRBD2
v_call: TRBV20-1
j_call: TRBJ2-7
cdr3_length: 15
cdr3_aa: CSAAPTSGGPKEQYF
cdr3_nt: TGCAGTGCGGCACCGACTAGCGGGGGGCCGAAGGAGCAGTACTTC

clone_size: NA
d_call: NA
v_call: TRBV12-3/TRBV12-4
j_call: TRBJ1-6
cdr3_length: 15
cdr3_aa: CASSLGGVGHSPLHF
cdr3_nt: TGTGCCAGCAGTTTGGGGGGAGTGGGGCATTCACCCCTCCACTTT

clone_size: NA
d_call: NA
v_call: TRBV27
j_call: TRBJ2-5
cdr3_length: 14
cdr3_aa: CASSLSDRGETQYF
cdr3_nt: TGTGCCAGCAGTTTATCCGACCGTGGAGAGACCCAGTACTTC

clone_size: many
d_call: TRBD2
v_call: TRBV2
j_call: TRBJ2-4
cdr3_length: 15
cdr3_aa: CASSHPGGAKNIQYF
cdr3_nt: TGTGCCAGCAGCCACCCCGGGGGGGCCAAAAACATTCAGTACTTC